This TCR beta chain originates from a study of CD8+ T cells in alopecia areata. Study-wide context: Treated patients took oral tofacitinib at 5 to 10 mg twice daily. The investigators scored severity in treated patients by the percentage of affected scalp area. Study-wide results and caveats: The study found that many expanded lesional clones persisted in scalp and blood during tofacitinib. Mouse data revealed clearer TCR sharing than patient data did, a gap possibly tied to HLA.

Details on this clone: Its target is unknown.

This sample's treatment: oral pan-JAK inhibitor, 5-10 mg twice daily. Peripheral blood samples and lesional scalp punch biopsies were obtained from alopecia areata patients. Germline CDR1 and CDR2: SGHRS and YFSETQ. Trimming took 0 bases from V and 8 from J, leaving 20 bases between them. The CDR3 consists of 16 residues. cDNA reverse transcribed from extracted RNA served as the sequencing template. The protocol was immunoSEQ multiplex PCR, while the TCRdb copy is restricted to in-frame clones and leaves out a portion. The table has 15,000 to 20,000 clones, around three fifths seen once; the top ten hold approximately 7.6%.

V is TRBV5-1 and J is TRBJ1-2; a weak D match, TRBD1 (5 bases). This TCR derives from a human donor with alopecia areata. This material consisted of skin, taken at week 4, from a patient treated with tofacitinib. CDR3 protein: CASSLDPGRDLRGYTF. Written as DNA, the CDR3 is TGCGCCAGCAGCTTGGATCCAGGGAGGGACCTCCGGGGCTACACCTTC.